The TCR beta chain described here comes from a study of vaccination and CD4 T cells after COVID-19. Study-wide context: Samples were taken after vaccination, a median of around 78 days after dose two, with a range of 14 to 241. Cultures serving as controls received a peptide pool (CEFX or HIV-1 Nef) or no peptide.

Turning to this clonotype: Its matching antigen is unknown.

Treatment described: approximately nine-day PBMC culture with coronavirus spike peptide pools or control peptides (ViraFEST assay). Scientists ran DNA taken from cultured CD4+ T cells through the Oncomine TCR Beta short-read assay for sequencing. TCRdb used MiXCR to reprocess the PCR reads, holding one entry per CDR3 protein. The sample shows approximately 20,000 distinct CDR3 sequences, roughly 34% of them seen only once. J was trimmed by 5 bases and V by 6 bases; bases with no gene match: 9. Germline loops: CDR1 MNHEY, CDR2 SVGEGT. The CDR3 sequence is 15 residues long. The sample was CD4+ T cells from blood, cultured in vitro, taken before SARS-CoV-2 vaccination. The receptor's source is a human donor who had recovered from COVID-19. The chain uses TRBV6-2 or TRBV6-3 and TRBJ2-3; 9 bases agree with TRBD1. The CDR3 DNA sequence: TGTGCCAGCAGCCCGGTCCCGGGACAGGGAGATACGCAGTATTTT. Translating gives CASSPVPGQGDTQYF.